Following are 21 T cell receptor beta chains from one sample sequenced in a study of blood T cell repertoires in COVID-19. Repertoires were generated with immunoSEQ multiplex PCR, while TCRdb's copy carries only in-frame clones and drops some. The table has under 200,000 clones, approximately 87% seen once. The sample consisted of PBMCs or T cells enriched from blood (not recorded which). These receptors came from a woman aged 45 to 65 who had recovered from COVID-19.

In this sample, this clone turned up a few times. J is TRBJ1-2 and V is TRBV4-2, with 7 bases aligning to TRBD1. V was pared by 5 bases and J by 4 bases, with 10 bases of the junction left unmatched. The CDR3 extends over 15 amino acids. The V gene's germline CDR1 is LGHNA and CDR2 YNFKEQ. CDR3 DNA sequence: TGTGCCAGCAGCGATCGGGACAGCCTAGTCTATGGCTACACCTTC. Translation gives CASSDRDSLVYGYTF.

This clone was seen a few times. The chain employs TRBV7-9 and TRBJ2-2, with D maybe TRBD1 (6 bases). The ends were cut back, 5 bases at V and 1 base at J, with 17 bases in the middle. CDR3 size: 17 residues. Germline V lookup: CDR1 SEHNR, CDR2 FQNEAQ (reference sequence). CDR3 region: CASSPIPGTQNTGELFF. The CDR3 bases are TGTGCCAGCAGCCCGATCCCGGGGACACAGAACACCGGGGAGCTGTTTTTT.

This chain links TRBV18 with TRBJ1-4, with 9 nucleotides matching TRBD1. Germline trimming cut 1 base from V and 2 bases from J; bases unmatched to any gene: 8. Germline loops: CDR1 KGHSH, CDR2 LQKENI. The CDR3 is 18 amino acids. The CDR3 spells CASSPLTGGSGTNEKLFF. For the CDR3, the DNA is TGTGCCAGCTCACCACTGACAGGGGGGTCCGGCACTAATGAAAAACTGTTTTTT.

This rearrangement joins TRBV18 to TRBJ1-2, with 7 positions matching TRBD1. Trimming removed 5 bases from V and 0 bases from J; junction bases left unmatched: 3. CDR3 size: 14 residues. Germline V lookup: CDR1 KGHSH, CDR2 LQKENI. Written as DNA, the CDR3 is TGTGCCAGCTCAGCCACAGGGGCTAACTATGGCTACACCTTC. Protein sequence: CASSATGANYGYTF.

J is TRBJ2-3 and V is TRBV5-1; 9 bases match TRBD1. This CDR3 spans 15 amino acids. Looked up from germline, CDR1 is SGHRS and CDR2 is YFSETQ. The V segment lost 4 bases and the J segment 3 bases; nucleotides outside the gene matches: 6. The CDR3 DNA reads as TGCGCCAGCAGCCGGGGACAGGGAGCGACAGATACGCAGTATTTT. Translated, it gives CASSRGQGATDTQYF.

The J gene is TRBJ1-1, the V gene TRBV18; D gene ambiguous. The germline gives CDR1 KGHSH, CDR2 LQKENI. Deletions cut 3 bases from V and 0 bases from J, with 5 bases between. This CDR3 spans 13 amino acids. CDR3 coding DNA: TGTGCCAGCTCACCCGGGATGAACACTGAAGCTTTCTTT. It encodes CASSPGMNTEAFF.

V is TRBV6-5 and J is TRBJ1-1; 7 bases are a match to TRBD1. Trimming removed 4 bases from V and 8 bases from J; junction bases left unmatched: 10. Germline CDR1 MNHEY, CDR2 SVGAGI. There are 14 residues in the CDR3. The CDR3 DNA sequence: TGTGCCAGCAGTTTGACTAGACAGGGTCTAGAAGCTTTCTTT. Its protein is CASSLTRQGLEAFF.

This rearrangement joins TRBV6-6 to TRBJ1-2, with 12 positions matching TRBD1. The CDR3 is 15 residues long. CDR1 is MNHNY, CDR2 SVGAGI, per germline (reference sequence). The ends lost 6 bases at V and 7 bases at J; junction bases unmatched: 9. The CDR3 DNA follows: TGTGCCAGCAGCTACACTCCGGGACAGGGGGCTGGCTACACCTTC. This codes for CASSYTPGQGAGYTF.

This rearrangement joins TRBV18 to TRBJ2-7; D is possibly TRBD2 (5 bases). V shed 2 bases and J shed 10 bases, with 21 bases lying between them. Germline V gene sequence: CDR1 KGHSH, CDR2 LQKENI. This CDR3 has 15 amino acids. CDR3 coding DNA: TGTGCCAGCTCACCAACGGTTGAAGCCGAGGGTTTTCAGTACTTC. Its protein product is CASSPTVEAEGFQYF.

The chain is built from TRBV5-1 and TRBJ2-1, with TRBD2 matching over 7 bases. The CDR3 contains 15 residues. The V gene end was trimmed by 0 bases and the J gene end by 4 bases; junction bases not matched to a gene: 4. Germline V CDR1 and CDR2: SGHRS, YFSETQ. The CDR3 DNA reads TGCGCCAGCAGCTTGGGAGGGACTACTTACAATGAGCAGTTCTTC. This encodes CASSLGGTTYNEQFF.

This chain connects TRBV6-5 to TRBJ1-2; tentative D call: TRBD1 (5 bases). V gave up 0 bases and J gave up 6 bases, with 14 bases separating them. Germline V gene data show CDR1 as MNHEY and CDR2 as SVGAGI. The CDR3 consists of 15 residues. This CDR3 reads CASSYSIGGEHGYTF. For the CDR3, the DNA is TGTGCCAGCAGTTACTCGATCGGGGGGGAGCATGGCTACACCTTC.

The rearrangement joins TRBV6-5 to TRBJ1-2; a weak D match, TRBD1 (6 bases). CDR3 size: 13 residues. Germline V gene sequence: CDR1 MNHEY, CDR2 SVGAGI. Trimming removed 6 bases from V and 6 bases from J, with 14 bases in between. DNA of the CDR3: TGTGCCAGCAGGGGGACAACGCCGGATGGCTACACCTTC. Translated: CASRGTTPDGYTF.

J is TRBJ2-5 and V is TRBV5-1, with D possibly being TRBD2 (7 bases). The CDR3 totals 14 residues. V shed 4 bases and J shed 1 base, with 11 bases lying between them. In germline, CDR1 is SGHRS, CDR2 YFSETQ. CDR3 nucleotides: TGCGCCAGCAGCGCGGGGGCTATCCAAGAGACCCAGTACTTC. Its protein product is CASSAGAIQETQYF.

This clone was detected once. The chain recombines TRBV5-4 with TRBJ2-1; 10 nucleotides align to TRBD2. The CDR3 contains 18 residues. V gave up 0 bases and J gave up 6 bases; unmatched junction bases: 12. CDR1 and CDR2 (germline): SGHNT, YYREEE (reference sequence). The CDR3 bases are TGTGCCAGCAGCTTGGGGCCTAGTGGATTAGCGGGGGGCAATGAGCAGTTCTTC. Amino acids: CASSLGPSGLAGGNEQFF.

The rearrangement joins TRBV21-1 to TRBJ1-1; TRBD1, the D gene given by the table, was not confirmed from the DNA. TRBV21-1 counts as a pseudogene. CDR3 length: 17 residues. The DNA of the CDR3 is TGTGCCAGCAGCAGAAGGGTTGTGGGACAGCGTTTTTGGGGAGCTTTCTTT. Protein: CASSRRVVGQRFWGAFF.

The V call is TRBV7-2, the J call TRBJ2-3, with 7 bases identical to TRBD2. Germline CDR1 and CDR2: SGHTA and FQGNSA. V dropped 0 bases and J dropped 1; count of bases not matched to a gene: 1. The CDR3 length is 15 residues. CDR3 nucleotides: TGTGCCAGCAGCTTAGCCCTAGCGGGCACAGATACGCAGTATTTT. This codes for CASSLALAGTDTQYF.

The V and J genes are TRBV7-9 and TRBJ2-7, with D possibly TRBD2 on 5 matching bases. Deletions cut 7 bases from V and 3 bases from J, with 19 bases between. The CDR3 loop spans 15 amino acids. The V gene's germline CDR1 is SEHNR and CDR2 FQNEAQ (reference sequence). CDR3 in amino acids: CASTTSPSGDYEQYF. The CDR3 DNA reads as TGTGCCAGCACCACATCCCCGTCCGGGGACTACGAGCAGTACTTC.

The CDR3 sequence is CASRERGSGNTIYF. CDR3 nucleotide sequence: TGTGCCAGCAGGGAGAGAGGCTCTGGAAACACCATATATTTT. V usage is TRBV3-1 (or the pseudogene TRBV3-2) and J usage is TRBJ1-3; D remains ambiguous. Germline V gene lookup returns CDR1 LGHDT and CDR2 YNNKEL (reference sequence). CDR3 size: 14 residues. The V end lost 6 bases, the J end lost 0 bases, and 9 bases lay between the germline ends.

Only a few counts were recorded for this clone. The chain is built from TRBV19 and TRBJ1-3; no clear D. The CDR3 length is 15 residues. Germline assignment: CDR1 LNHDA and CDR2 SQIVND (reference sequence). V lost 3 bases and J 0 bases, leaving 9 bases between the germline ends. CDR3 bases: TGTGCCAGTAGTATTGGACTTACCTCTGGAAACACCATATATTTT. Protein sequence: CASSIGLTSGNTIYF. The entire variable domain, with the rest obtained from reference TRBV19 and TRBJ1-3, is as follows: DGGITQSPKYLFRKEGQNVTLSCEQNLNHDAMYWYRQDPGQGLRLIYYSQIVNDFQKGDIAEGYSVSREKKESFPLTVTSAQKNPTAFYLCASSIGLTSGNTIYFGEGSWLTVV.

This chain links TRBV5-4 with TRBJ2-2; 10 bases are shared with TRBD2. CDR1 is SGHNT and CDR2 is YYREEE in the germline V gene (reference sequence). The CDR3 consists of 16 residues. Trimming removed 3 bases from V and 4 bases from J; junction bases left unmatched: 6. CDR3 residues: CASSYTKRGGTGELFF. As DNA, the CDR3 is TGTGCCAGCAGCTACACCAAGCGGGGGGGCACCGGGGAGCTGTTTTTT.

V is TRBV2 and J is TRBJ1-1; D perhaps matches TRBD1 (6 bases). V lost 8 bases and J 4 bases, leaving 20 bases between the germline ends. Germline CDR1 and CDR2: SNHLY and FYNNEI. This CDR3 has 15 amino acids. Here the CDR3 reads CASQEMAGASTEAFF. DNA of the CDR3: TGTGCCAGCCAGGAGATGGCAGGGGCGAGCACTGAAGCTTTCTTT.